In its sample, the clone carrying this T cell receptor beta chain was seen a few times. This record belongs to a study of blood T cell repertoires in COVID-19. Study as a whole: The samples span acute and convalescent COVID-19 from the United States, Italy and Spain.

Per the original data handling: The authors estimated nucleated cell counts from reference gene primer amplification. Sequenced by immunoSEQ multiplex PCR; TCRdb stores in-frame clones only, minus some. V and J calls and clone size follow that table, whereas D and trimming were derived from the DNA. The sample has a few hundred thousand clones, 86% seen once; the top ten hold around 12%. Seattle-derived patients entered the study during active infection and were followed longitudinally. The CDR3 is 14 residues long. V was trimmed by 3 bases and J by 7 bases, leaving 13 bases between them. Germline V gene sequence: CDR1 SGHRS, CDR2 YFSETQ.

J is TRBJ2-2 and V is TRBV5-1, with D perhaps TRBD2 (6 bases). This TCR came from a woman in her 70s with COVID-19, enrolled during active disease. Material for sequencing was peripheral blood. The CDR3: CASSSTSSSGELFF. The CDR3 bases are TGCGCCAGCAGCTCTACTAGCTCAAGCGGGGAGCTGTTTTTT.